These T cell receptor beta chains were read from a single sample in a study of T cells in Graves' hyperthyroidism and ophthalmopathy. Using its own MiXCR run on the multiplex PCR reads, TCRdb lists one record per CDR3 protein. The sample carries more than 500,000 distinct CDR3 sequences, approximately 16% recorded once. Specimen: blood. The receptors shown here come from a woman aged 25 to 45 with Graves' ophthalmopathy. Each CDR3 is given with its conserved first and last residue. The order of the fields is D gene, V gene, clone size, J gene, CDR3 length, CDR3 protein, CDR3 DNA. A D gene is named only where the DNA matches it firmly. Size values are once, few and many counts, or a class for expanded clones, and some rows have none.

.	TRBV3-1	few	TRBJ2-2	17	CASSQRAGTLFTGELFF	TGTGCCAGCAGCCAAAGGGCCGGGACCCTTTTTACCGGGGAGCTGTTTTTT
.	TRBV16	many	TRBJ2-7	16	CASSQFMGVGNYEQYF	TGTGCCAGCAGCCAATTTATGGGGGTCGGAAACTACGAGCAGTACTTC
.	TRBV20-1	many	TRBJ2-3	16	CSARESGAGYTDTQYF	TGCAGTGCTAGAGAGAGCGGCGCGGGTTACACAGATACGCAGTATTTT
.	TRBV25-1	many	TRBJ2-1	17	CASSGGGGRRRRNEQFF	TGTGCCAGCAGTGGAGGGGGGGGGCGGAGGAGGCGGAATGAGCAGTTCTTC
TRBD2	TRBV9	many	TRBJ2-7	14	CASSVGGGAYEQYF	TGTGCCAGCAGCGTAGGGGGGGGTGCGTACGAGCAGTACTTC
.	TRBV7-6	few	TRBJ2-2	14	CASSLGPVTGELFF	TGTGCCAGCAGCTTAGGGCCAGTTACCGGGGAGCTGTTTTTT
TRBD2	TRBV28	.	TRBJ2-7	16	CASSFSVLAGYDEQYF	TGTGCCAGCAGTTTCTCTGTGCTAGCGGGTTATGACGAGCAGTACTTC
.	TRBV20-1	many	TRBJ2-3	15	CSARGLWKSTDTQYF	TGCAGTGCTAGAGGTCTATGGAAAAGCACAGATACGCAGTATTTT
TRBD1	TRBV2	many	TRBJ2-1	16	CASSPPGTGAENEQFF	TGTGCCAGCAGTCCTCCGGGGACAGGGGCAGAAAATGAGCAGTTCTTC
.	TRBV12-3/TRBV12-4	many	TRBJ1-6	13	CASRVVGGITLHF	TGTGCCAGCAGGGTGGTCGGGGGAATCACCCTCCACTTT
.	TRBV28	few	TRBJ2-2	14	CASRLPTGTGELFF	TGTGCCAGCAGACTACCGACAGGCACCGGGGAGCTGTTTTTT
.	TRBV2	.	TRBJ2-2	13	CATSDLNTGELFF	TGTGCCACCAGTGATCTGAACACCGGGGAGCTGTTTTTT
.	TRBV5-6	.	TRBJ2-7	13	CASSHRDNYEQYF	TGTGCCAGCAGCCACCGGGACAACTACGAGCAGTACTTC
.	TRBV27	many	TRBJ2-7	15	CASSISGTPSYEQYF	TGTGCCAGCAGTATCTCCGGGACACCTTCCTACGAGCAGTACTTC
TRBD2	TRBV13	many	TRBJ2-3	19	CASSLEARTSGASTDTQYF	TGTGCCAGCAGCTTAGAGGCCCGGACTAGCGGAGCTAGCACAGATACGCAGTATTTT
.	TRBV29-1	.	TRBJ1-6	14	CSVSEHEGYSPLHF	TGCAGCGTTTCAGAGCACGAGGGCTATTCACCCCTCCACTTT
TRBD1	TRBV6-1	.	TRBJ2-1	16	CASSRGSGQGFNEQFF	TGTGCCAGCAGCCGAGGGTCGGGACAGGGCTTTAATGAGCAGTTCTTC
TRBD1	TRBV12-3/TRBV12-4	many	TRBJ1-5	17	CASSHDRDSGGNQPQHF	TGTGCCAGCAGTCACGACAGGGACTCGGGTGGGAATCAGCCCCAGCATTTT
TRBD2	TRBV29-1	.	TRBJ2-7	13	CSVEREGPYEQYF	TGCAGCGTTGAACGGGAGGGCCCATACGAGCAGTACTTC
.	TRBV11-2	many	TRBJ1-2	15	CASSLDRGDNYGYTF	TGTGCCAGCAGCTTAGATAGAGGTGATAACTATGGCTACACCTTC
.	TRBV12-3/TRBV12-4	many	TRBJ2-1	13	CASSPPLYNEQFF	TGTGCCAGCAGCCCCCCGTTATACAATGAGCAGTTCTTC
TRBD2	TRBV13	few	TRBJ2-7	14	CASSTTSDRYEQYF	TGTGCCAGCAGCACTACTAGCGACCGCTACGAGCAGTACTTC
TRBD1	TRBV12-3/TRBV12-4	many	TRBJ1-3	20	CASSSTTGGHGLSSGNTIYF	TGTGCCAGCAGTTCGACGACAGGGGGCCATGGTCTGAGCTCTGGAAACACCATATATTTT
.	TRBV7-9	.	TRBJ2-2	18	CASSPVEGQIANTGELFF	TGTGCCAGCAGCCCCGTAGAGGGGCAGATCGCGAACACCGGGGAGCTGTTTTTT
TRBD1	TRBV28	.	TRBJ2-7	15	CASSNSRDSSYEQYF	TGTGCCAGCAGTAACTCCCGGGACAGCTCCTACGAGCAGTACTTC
TRBD1	TRBV14	many	TRBJ2-3	19	CASSQAQGAIARRTDTQYF	TGTGCCAGCAGCCAAGCACAGGGGGCAATAGCGCGGCGCACAGATACGCAGTATTTT
.	TRBV24-1	.	TRBJ2-5	16	CATSKSQGGDQETQYF	TGTGCCACCAGTAAGTCACAGGGTGGGGACCAAGAGACCCAGTACTTC
.	TRBV7-2	few	TRBJ1-1	14	CASSFFQGRNEAFF	TGTGCCAGCAGCTTTTTTCAGGGCAGGAATGAAGCTTTCTTT
TRBD2	TRBV24-1	.	TRBJ2-1	15	CATRSGRAMVNEQFF	TGTGCCACCCGTAGCGGGAGGGCCATGGTGAATGAGCAGTTCTTC
.	TRBV18	.	TRBJ1-5	15	CASSPVQATGQPQHF	TGTGCCAGCTCACCTGTTCAGGCCACGGGTCAGCCCCAGCATTTT
.	TRBV2	.	TRBJ2-3	14	CASSSGISTDTQYF	TGTGCCAGCAGCTCGGGGATTAGCACAGATACGCAGTATTTT
.	TRBV28	many	TRBJ2-1	15	CASSARGRAWNEQFF	TGTGCCAGCAGTGCTCGCGGCCGCGCGTGGAATGAGCAGTTCTTC
.	TRBV5-1	many	TRBJ1-5	15	CASSLAPGSNQPQHF	TGCGCCAGCAGCTTGGCTCCGGGGAGCAATCAGCCCCAGCATTTT
TRBD1	TRBV12-3/TRBV12-4	.	TRBJ2-7	14	CASSPGTGSYEQCF	TGTGCCAGCAGCCCCGGGACAGGGTCCTACGAGCAGTGCTTC
.	TRBV7-3	many	TRBJ2-7	15	CASSNPIQGFYEQYF	TGTGCCAGCAGCAACCCCATCCAGGGGTTCTACGAGCAGTACTTC
TRBD2	TRBV18	many	TRBJ2-1	18	CASSPARGGSKNINEQFF	TGTGCCAGCTCACCTGCGCGTGGCGGGAGTAAGAACATCAATGAGCAGTTCTTC
TRBD1	TRBV5-8	.	TRBJ1-5	14	CASSLTGAYQPQHF	TGTGCCAGCAGCCTCACAGGGGCCTATCAGCCCCAGCATTTT
.	TRBV20-1	many	TRBJ2-1	14	CSATRGADYNEQFF	TGCAGTGCCACCCGAGGGGCTGATTACAATGAGCAGTTCTTC
TRBD2	TRBV28	many	TRBJ2-7	15	CASSLAGGQTYEQYF	TGTGCCAGCAGTTTAGCGGGAGGGCAGACCTACGAGCAGTACTTC
TRBD2	TRBV7-3	many	TRBJ2-3	15	CASSLTSGSTDTQYF	TGTGCCAGCAGCTTAACTAGCGGGAGCACAGATACGCAGTATTTT
TRBD2	TRBV7-6	few	TRBJ2-5	15	CASSSAWGGQETQYF	TGTGCCAGCAGCTCCGCTTGGGGGGGGCAAGAGACCCAGTACTTC
.	TRBV4-1	.	TRBJ2-2	18	CASSQGLIRAPRTGELFF	TGCGCCAGCAGCCAAGGTCTAATCCGGGCCCCGAGGACCGGGGAGCTGTTTTTT
TRBD2	TRBV9	many	TRBJ2-7	16	CASSAGGDGSLYEQYF	TGTGCCAGCAGCGCCGGGGGGGACGGGAGTCTTTACGAGCAGTACTTC
.	TRBV7-3	.	TRBJ1-1	14	CASSLSRENTEAFF	TGTGCCAGCAGCTTAAGCAGGGAGAACACTGAAGCTTTCTTT
.	TRBV7-8	.	TRBJ1-3	13	CASSWGVGNTIYF	TGTGCCAGCAGCTGGGGGGTGGGAAACACCATATATTTT
.	TRBV25-1	few	TRBJ2-5	14	CASNPSVYQETQYF	TGTGCCAGCAATCCTAGCGTGTACCAAGAGACCCAGTACTTC
.	TRBV12-3/TRBV12-4	many	TRBJ1-1	14	CASRMGRRNTEAFF	TGTGCCAGCAGAATGGGACGGAGGAACACTGAAGCTTTCTTT
.	TRBV18	many	TRBJ2-5	13	CASSPQEAETQYF	TGTGCCAGCTCACCTCAGGAGGCGGAGACCCAGTACTTC
.	TRBV9	.	TRBJ2-1	16	CASSPLSGTSYNEQFF	TGTGCCAGCAGCCCTCTAAGCGGCACCTCCTACAATGAGCAGTTCTTC
TRBD2	TRBV9	.	TRBJ2-5	17	CASSASGRAGLGETQYF	TGTGCCAGCAGCGCCAGCGGGAGGGCCGGGTTAGGAGAGACCCAGTACTTC